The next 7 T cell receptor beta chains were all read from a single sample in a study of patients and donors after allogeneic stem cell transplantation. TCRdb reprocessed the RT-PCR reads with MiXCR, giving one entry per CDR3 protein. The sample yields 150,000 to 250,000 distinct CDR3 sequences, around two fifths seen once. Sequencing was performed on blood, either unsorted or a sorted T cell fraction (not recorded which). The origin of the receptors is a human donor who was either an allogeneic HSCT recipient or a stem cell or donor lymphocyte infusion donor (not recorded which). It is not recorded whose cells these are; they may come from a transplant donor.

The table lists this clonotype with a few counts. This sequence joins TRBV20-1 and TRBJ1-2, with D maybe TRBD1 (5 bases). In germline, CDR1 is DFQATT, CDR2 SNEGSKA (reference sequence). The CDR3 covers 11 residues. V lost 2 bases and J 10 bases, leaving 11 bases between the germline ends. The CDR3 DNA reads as TGCAGTGCTAGACAGGGCCTGACCTACACCTTC. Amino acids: CSARQGLTYTF.

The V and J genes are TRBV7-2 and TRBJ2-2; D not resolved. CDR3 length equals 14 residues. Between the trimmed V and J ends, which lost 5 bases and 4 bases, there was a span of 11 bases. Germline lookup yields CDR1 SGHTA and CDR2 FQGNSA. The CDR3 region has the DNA TGTGCCAGCAGCGGACGACCCGGCACCGGGGAGCTGTTTTTT. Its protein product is CASSGRPGTGELFF.

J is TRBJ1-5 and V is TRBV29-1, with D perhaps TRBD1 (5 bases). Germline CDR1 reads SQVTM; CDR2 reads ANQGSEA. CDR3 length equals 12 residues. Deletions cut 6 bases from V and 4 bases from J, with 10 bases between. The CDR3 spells CSVVQENQPQHF. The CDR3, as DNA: TGCAGCGTCGTACAGGAAAATCAGCCCCAGCATTTT.

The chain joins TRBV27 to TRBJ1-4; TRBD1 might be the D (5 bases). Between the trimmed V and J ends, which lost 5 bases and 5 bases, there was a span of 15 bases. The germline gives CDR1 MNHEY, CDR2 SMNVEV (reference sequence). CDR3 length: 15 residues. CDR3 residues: CASSPSGAPNEKLFF. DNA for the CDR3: TGTGCCAGCAGTCCGAGCGGGGCCCCCAATGAAAAACTGTTTTTT.

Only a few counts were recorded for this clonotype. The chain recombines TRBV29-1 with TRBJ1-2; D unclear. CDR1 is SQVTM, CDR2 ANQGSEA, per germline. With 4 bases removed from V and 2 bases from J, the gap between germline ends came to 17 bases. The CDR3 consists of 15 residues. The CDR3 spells CSVAGFSAINYGYTF. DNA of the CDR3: TGCAGCGTTGCGGGATTCAGCGCAATAAACTATGGCTACACCTTC.

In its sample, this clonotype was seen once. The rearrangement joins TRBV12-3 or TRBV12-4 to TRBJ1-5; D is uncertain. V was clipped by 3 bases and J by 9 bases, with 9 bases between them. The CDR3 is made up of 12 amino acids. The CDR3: CASSFHLGPQHF. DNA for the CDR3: TGTGCCAGCAGTTTCCACCTGGGGCCCCAGCATTTT.

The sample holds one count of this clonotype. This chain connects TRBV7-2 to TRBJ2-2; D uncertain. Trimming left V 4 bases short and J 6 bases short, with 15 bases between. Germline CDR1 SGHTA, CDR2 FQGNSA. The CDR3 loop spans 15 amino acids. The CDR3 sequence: CASSSSLGGAGELFF. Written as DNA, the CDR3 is TGTGCCAGCAGCTCAAGTTTGGGTGGCGCCGGGGAGCTGTTTTTT.